The T cell receptor (beta chain) under discussion was sequenced for a study of OX40 agonist ivuxolimab in advanced cancers. Sequencing used immunoSEQ multiplex PCR; TCRdb keeps in-frame clones, though not all of them. The table records about 74,000 clones, roughly 83% of them present only once. It was autoimmune disease history or systemic immunosuppression that excluded patients. Germline V gene data show CDR1 as SGHNT and CDR2 as YENEEA. This CDR3 spans 13 amino acids. V shed 5 bases and J shed 0 bases, with 5 bases lying between them. The sequence came from an adult with an advanced solid tumor such as melanoma, head and neck, liver or kidney cancer. The starting material was CD4+ or CD8+ T cells sorted from blood, obtained in a trial of the OX40 agonist ivuxolimab. The chain couples TRBV11-3 to TRBJ2-1; D uncertain. For the CDR3, the DNA is TGTGCCAGCAGCCGGACCTCCTACAATGAGCAGTTCTTC. This translates into CASSRTSYNEQFF.